A selection of T cell receptor beta chains follows, all from one sample in a study of blood T cell repertoires in COVID-19. This table comes from immunoSEQ multiplex PCR, and its TCRdb copy is limited to in-frame clones, with some not included. This repertoire shows 150,000 or so clones, about 88% found once; its top ten account for roughly 24%. The sequenced sample consisted of peripheral blood. The receptors come from a man aged 60 to 69 with acute or convalescent COVID-19. CDR3s include the opening cysteine and the closing phenylalanine or tryptophan. Each record gives: V gene, clone size, J gene, CDR3 length, D gene, CDR3 protein, CDR3 DNA. A D gene is named only where the DNA matches it firmly. Size is omitted from some rows. Given values are once, few, many or a class for expanded clones.

TRBV4-1,once,TRBJ1-4,16,TRBD1,CASSQTTGGSGEKLFF,TGCGCCAGCAGCCAAACCACAGGGGGCAGTGGGGAAAAACTGTTTTTT
TRBV5-1,.,TRBJ1-6,14,TRBD1,CASSLGQGESPLHF,TGCGCCAGCAGCTTGGGACAGGGAGAATCACCCCTCCACTTT
TRBV19,.,TRBJ1-1,13,.,CASTPRGAYEAFF,TGTGCCAGTACCCCCCGAGGAGCGTATGAAGCTTTCTTT
TRBV9,.,TRBJ2-2,17,TRBD2,CASSLLPTSGGAGELFF,TGTGCCAGCAGCCTCCTCCCGACTAGCGGGGGGGCCGGGGAGCTGTTTTTT
TRBV30,.,TRBJ2-3,14,TRBD1,CAWSAGGFTDTQYF,TGTGCCTGGAGTGCAGGGGGCTTCACAGATACGCAGTATTTT
TRBV9,.,TRBJ2-2,14,.,CASSVGLLGGELFF,TGTGCCAGCAGCGTAGGACTACTCGGAGGGGAGCTGTTTTTT
TRBV18,.,TRBJ2-1,14,.,CASSPGAGAHEQFF,TGTGCCAGCTCACCGGGGGCAGGGGCGCATGAGCAGTTCTTC
TRBV27,.,TRBJ2-5,15,TRBD1,CASSSLGTGVKTQYF,TGTGCCAGCAGTTCCCTCGGGACAGGGGTCAAGACCCAGTACTTC
TRBV7-2,.,TRBJ2-5,15,TRBD2,CASSSHGTSGETQYF,TGTGCCAGCAGCTCCCACGGGACTAGCGGAGAGACCCAGTACTTC
TRBV19,.,TRBJ1-3,17,.,CASSTGRPLSSGNTIYF,TGTGCCAGTAGTACTGGCAGGCCCCTAAGCTCTGGAAACACCATATATTTT
TRBV12-2,few,TRBJ1-5,16,.,CASRLGGGNLFLPQHF,TGTGCAAGTCGCTTAGGTGGGGGGAATTTATTTTTGCCCCAGCATTTT
TRBV28,.,TRBJ1-5,12,TRBD1,CAGGTGNQPQHF,TGTGCCGGAGGGACAGGGAATCAGCCCCAGCATTTT
TRBV11-3,.,TRBJ2-3,17,TRBD2,CASSLGPGGRTSDTQYF,TGTGCCAGCAGCTTAGGGCCGGGCGGGAGGACCTCAGATACGCAGTATTTT
TRBV6-2/TRBV6-3,.,TRBJ2-2,16,TRBD2,CASSRLAGTVPGELFF,TGTGCCAGCAGTCGACTAGCGGGAACAGTACCCGGGGAGCTGTTTTTT
TRBV11-2,few,TRBJ1-2,15,.,CASSLGPGSGYGYTF,TGTGCCAGCAGCTTAGGTCCAGGGTCAGGGTATGGCTACACCTTC
TRBV7-6,.,TRBJ2-3,15,.,CASSLAGHSTDTQYF,TGTGCCAGCAGCTTAGCGGGACATAGCACAGATACGCAGTATTTT
TRBV11-2,.,TRBJ2-3,15,.,CASSLGALGSDTQYF,TGTGCCAGCAGCTTAGGGGCACTAGGATCAGATACGCAGTATTTT
TRBV27,.,TRBJ1-2,13,TRBD1,CASSYRGRNGYTF,TGTGCCAGCAGTTACAGGGGGCGAAATGGCTACACCTTC
TRBV27,.,TRBJ1-2,15,.,CASSATRNLWYGYTF,TGTGCCAGCAGTGCCACTCGAAACTTATGGTATGGCTACACCTTC
TRBV18,.,TRBJ1-6,17,.,CASSPIVWGDHNSPLHF,TGTGCCAGCTCACCCATAGTCTGGGGGGATCATAATTCACCCCTCCACTTT
TRBV30,.,TRBJ1-2,16,.,CARTDPTRGRASGYTF,TGTGCCCGGACCGACCCTACAAGGGGCAGGGCTAGTGGCTACACCTTC
TRBV3-1/TRBV3-2,.,TRBJ1-1,12,.,CASSHVGQEAFF,TGTGCCAGCAGCCACGTAGGACAAGAAGCTTTCTTT
TRBV5-1,.,TRBJ1-2,14,TRBD1,CASSPMTGNYGYTF,TGCGCCAGCAGCCCCATGACAGGGAACTATGGCTACACCTTC
TRBV14,.,TRBJ2-5,11,.,CASSRAETQYF,TGTGCCAGCAGCCGGGCGGAGACCCAGTACTTC
TRBV30,.,TRBJ1-1,13,.,CAWSGGVDTEAFF,TGTGCCTGGAGTGGGGGGGTGGACACTGAAGCTTTCTTT
TRBV6-5,.,TRBJ1-5,14,.,CASQRGGGNQPQHF,TGTGCCAGCCAGAGGGGAGGGGGCAATCAGCCCCAGCATTTT
TRBV4-1,.,TRBJ2-3,18,TRBD2,CASSSQPRGSRGGVTQYF,TGCGCCAGCAGCTCTCAACCGAGGGGCTCCCGGGGGGGGGTTACGCAGTATTTT
TRBV6-5,.,TRBJ2-3,15,TRBD2,CASRLTSGGTDTQYF,TGTGCCAGCAGACTGACTAGCGGGGGCACAGATACGCAGTATTTT
TRBV6-2/TRBV6-3,once,TRBJ1-4,15,.,CASSFGHSTNEKLFF,TGTGCCAGCAGTTTTGGACACTCAACTAATGAAAAACTGTTTTTT
TRBV21-1,.,TRBJ2-1,13,.,CASSKSDRYEQFF,TGTGCCAGCAGCAAATCAGACAGATATGAGCAGTTCTTC
TRBV21-1,.,TRBJ1-2,16,.,CASSTTEGRALYGYTF,TGTGCCAGCAGCACCACGGAGGGCAGGGCCCTCTATGGCTACACCTTC
TRBV19,.,TRBJ2-3,15,TRBD2,CASSTASGATDTQYF,TGTGCCAGTAGTACAGCTAGCGGGGCCACAGATACGCAGTATTTT
TRBV2,.,TRBJ1-2,14,.,CASSPGRALKGYTF,TGTGCCAGCAGTCCCGGGAGGGCCCTTAAGGGCTACACCTTC
TRBV5-1,.,TRBJ2-2,15,TRBD1,CASSLVGQGFGELFF,TGCGCCAGCAGCTTGGTGGGACAGGGGTTCGGGGAGCTGTTTTTT
TRBV19,.,TRBJ1-3,14,.,CASSIPGLGNTIYF,TGTGCCAGTAGTATACCGGGTCTTGGAAACACCATATATTTT
TRBV10-1,.,TRBJ1-2,16,.,CASSDNGNSPRLGYTF,TGCGCCAGCAGTGACAACGGGAATTCTCCACGGCTTGGCTACACCTTC
TRBV10-3,.,TRBJ1-5,12,.,CAISEGGQPQHF,TGTGCCATCAGTGAGGGAGGTCAGCCCCAGCATTTT
TRBV28,.,TRBJ1-6,16,TRBD1,CASRDRDRDYNSPLHF,TGTGCCAGCAGGGACCGGGACAGGGACTATAATTCACCCCTCCACTTT
TRBV19,.,TRBJ1-5,15,.,CASSAWTGEDQPQHF,TGTGCCAGTAGCGCATGGACGGGGGAGGATCAGCCCCAGCATTTT
TRBV6-4,once,TRBJ2-1,16,TRBD2,CASSTLAGADYNEQFF,TGTGCCAGCAGTACACTAGCGGGGGCCGATTACAATGAGCAGTTCTTC
TRBV29-1,.,TRBJ1-1,15,.,CSVDGGRGGRTEAFF,TGCAGCGTTGACGGGGGGCGAGGGGGGCGGACTGAAGCTTTCTTT
TRBV5-8,.,TRBJ1-2,15,TRBD1,CASSYYRDRRPGYTF,TGTGCCAGCAGCTACTATCGGGACAGGCGGCCGGGCTACACCTTC
TRBV23-1,.,TRBJ1-1,21,TRBD1,CASSQSVERYGTGGPRTEAFF,TGCGCCAGCAGTCAATCGGTAGAGAGATATGGGACAGGGGGCCCGAGGACTGAAGCTTTCTTT
TRBV18,.,TRBJ2-7,14,TRBD1,CASSPRGTDGEQYF,TGTGCCAGCTCACCACGGGGGACAGATGGCGAGCAGTACTTC
TRBV29-1,.,TRBJ2-3,13,.,CSAEGGSTDTQYF,TGCAGCGCAGAGGGGGGGAGCACAGATACGCAGTATTTT
TRBV4-1,.,TRBJ1-1,17,TRBD1,CASSQGGLEGAGTEAFF,TGCGCCAGCAGCCAAGGAGGGCTAGAGGGGGCCGGAACTGAAGCTTTCTTT
TRBV7-9,.,TRBJ1-1,14,TRBD1,CASSRGQGGTEAFF,TGTGCCAGCAGCCGGGGACAGGGAGGCACTGAAGCTTTCTTT
TRBV5-1,.,TRBJ2-1,16,TRBD2,CASGTSSGRRTSEQFF,TGCGCCAGCGGGACGTCTAGCGGGAGAAGGACAAGTGAGCAGTTCTTC
TRBV5-4,once,TRBJ2-1,16,TRBD2,CASSLGGSGRSNEQFF,TGTGCCAGCAGCTTGGGGGGTAGCGGGAGGTCCAATGAGCAGTTCTTC
TRBV19,.,TRBJ2-7,11,TRBD2,CASGRAYEQYF,TGTGCCAGCGGGAGGGCCTACGAGCAGTACTTC
TRBV4-3,once,TRBJ2-2,16,TRBD2,CASSQDRLAYTGELFF,TGCGCCAGCAGCCAAGATAGACTAGCATACACCGGGGAGCTGTTTTTT
TRBV7-9,.,TRBJ1-6,15,TRBD1,CASSSRDRYNSPLHF,TGTGCCAGCAGCTCCCGGGACAGATATAATTCACCCCTCCACTTT
TRBV5-1,.,TRBJ2-3,14,.,CASRLSEVADTQYF,TGCGCCAGCAGGTTATCTGAGGTAGCAGATACGCAGTATTTT
TRBV14,.,TRBJ1-4,15,.,CASSQDKRTNEKLFF,TGTGCCAGCAGCCAAGATAAGAGGACTAATGAAAAACTGTTTTTT
TRBV30,.,TRBJ1-5,13,TRBD1,CAWNRGPDQPQHF,TGTGCCTGGAACAGGGGACCGGATCAGCCCCAGCATTTT
TRBV7-9,.,TRBJ1-1,12,.,CASSLDEGTAFF,TGTGCCAGCAGCTTAGATGAGGGGACTGCTTTCTTT
TRBV19,.,TRBJ1-1,15,TRBD1,CASSDSDRGSTEAFF,TGTGCCAGTAGTGACTCCGACAGGGGTAGCACTGAAGCTTTCTTT
TRBV6-5,.,TRBJ2-1,14,TRBD2,CASQHGTSWSEQFF,TGTGCCAGCCAGCACGGGACTAGCTGGAGTGAGCAGTTCTTC
TRBV10-3,.,TRBJ1-5,15,.,CAISEGGVSNQPQHF,TGTGCCATCAGTGAAGGAGGGGTTAGCAATCAGCCCCAGCATTTT